The 4 T cell receptor beta chains reported below all come from one sample, sequenced in a study of response to subunit inactivated influenza vaccine (dated by TCRdb to the late 2010s). The protocol used for the library was RT-PCR. Sequencing instrument: Illumina HiSeq 2500. The public sequencing data were trimmed at Q25 with fastp and processed into clonotypes with MiXCR by TCRdb, which kept only in-frame beta chains. Records with the same CDR3 protein are collapsed into one entry carrying the most frequent genes and DNA. The table for this sample lists 450,000 to 600,000 distinct CDR3 sequences; approximately 7.1% of them were counted only once. The top ten clonotypes cover 10% to 15% of the sample. The sequences come from PBMCs from blood, collected 23 to 25 months after vaccination. The receptors come from a man between 50 and 75 years old who received an inactivated influenza vaccine. Donor details come from another sample of the same person, matched by shared clones.

This clonotype was counted at least ten times. This rearrangement joins TRBV4-1 to TRBJ1-2; tentative D call: TRBD1 (5 bases). V lost 5 bases, J lost 1 base, and 8 bases lay in between. CDR1 is MGHRA, CDR2 YSYEKL, per germline. CDR3 length: 13 residues. The chain's CDR3 is CASSGDGNYGYTF. The CDR3 DNA reads TGCGCCAGCAGCGGGGACGGTAACTATGGCTACACCTTC.

The chain carries TRBV5-6 and TRBJ2-3; D may be TRBD1 or TRBD2 (5 bases each). Per the germline V gene, CDR1 is SGHDT and CDR2 is YYEEEE. Trimming took off 2 bases at V and 4 bases at J, with 8 bases between the two ends. The CDR3 runs to 13 residues. CDR3 in DNA: TGTGCCAGCAGCTTTCTGGGGGCAGATACGCAGTATTTT. Encoded protein: CASSFLGADTQYF.

Only a few counts were recorded for this clonotype. V and J are TRBV4-2 and TRBJ2-3; TRBD2 agrees at 7 bases. Germline loops: CDR1 LGHNA, CDR2 YNFKEQ. The CDR3 covers 15 residues. The V and J ends lost 1 base and 6 bases, in that order; junction bases with no gene match: 7. The CDR3 coding sequence is TGTGCCAGCAGCCAAGTGGGCCTAGCGGCCGATACGCAGTATTTT. Translating it yields CASSQVGLAADTQYF.

This clonotype was counted ten times or more. The chain links TRBV29-1 to TRBJ1-6; 9 positions agree with TRBD1. The CDR3 contains 13 residues. V lost 7 bases, J lost 7 bases, and 5 bases stayed unmatched. CDR1 SQVTM and CDR2 ANQGSEA come from the germline V gene. DNA of the CDR3: TGCAGCGCCAGGACAGGGGAAAATTCACCCCTCCACTTT. Protein product: CSARTGENSPLHF. Together with reference TRBV29-1 and TRBJ1-6, the CDR3 gives the full variable domain: SAVISQKPSRDICQRGTSLTIQCQVDSQVTMMFWYRQQPGQSLTLIATANQGSEATYESGFVIDKFPISRPNLTFSTLTVSNMSPEDSSIYLCSARTGENSPLHFGNGTRLTVT.